A single sample is the source of the 2 T cell receptor beta chains below, sequenced in a study of OX40 agonist ivuxolimab in advanced cancers. TCRdb's copy holds only in-frame clones and misses some; the assay was immunoSEQ multiplex PCR. The sample shows approximately 70,000 clones, 80% to 90% of them seen only once. The sequencing used CD4+ or CD8+ T cells sorted from blood, collected in a trial of the OX40 agonist ivuxolimab. Receptor source: an adult with an advanced solid tumor such as melanoma, head and neck, liver or kidney cancer.

V gene TRBV5-4 combines with J gene TRBJ1-2; no reliable D call. The germline V gene encodes CDR1 SGHNT and CDR2 YYREEE (reference sequence). The CDR3 covers 14 residues. Trimming pared 0 bases from V and 2 bases from J, leaving 8 bases between. CDR3 region: CASSLGRLNYGYTF. CDR3 nucleotides: TGTGCCAGCAGCTTGGGGCGACTGAACTATGGCTACACCTTC.

The chain joins TRBV6-5 to TRBJ1-1; D gene ambiguous. The V end lost 6 bases, the J end lost 1 base, and 12 bases lay between the germline ends. This CDR3 has 14 residues. The V gene's germline CDR1 is MNHEY and CDR2 SVGAGI. The CDR3 loop reads CASRDPTGNTEAFF. For the CDR3, the DNA is TGTGCCAGCAGGGACCCTACGGGGAACACTGAAGCTTTCTTT.